Each of the 21 T cell receptor beta chains below was sequenced from the same sample in a study of blood T cell repertoires in COVID-19. Method: immunoSEQ multiplex PCR; TCRdb's copy keeps in-frame clones and lacks some. The sample has 410,000 or so clones; roughly 90% are singletons. The specimen was peripheral blood. The receptors were gathered from a woman aged 25 to 39 with active or convalescent COVID-19.

The table lists this clone with a count of one. The chain has TRBV6-5 and TRBJ1-2; 8 bases are shared with TRBD1. Trimming cost V 2 bases and J 6 bases; bases outside gene matches: 11. The CDR3 is 16 amino acids. Germline CDR1 and CDR2: MNHEY and SVGAGI. The CDR3 loop reads CASSYPPGQGGNGYTF. In nucleotides, the CDR3 is TGTGCCAGCAGTTACCCGCCCGGACAGGGAGGGAATGGCTACACCTTC.

This clone was detected only once. This chain's CDR3 is CASLSGHEVGTEAFF. CDR3 in DNA: TGCGCCAGCTTATCGGGACACGAGGTGGGCACTGAAGCTTTCTTT. This chain links TRBV5-1 with TRBJ1-1; TRBD1 might be the D (6 bases). V was pared by 7 bases and J by 4 bases, with 20 bases between. CDR3 length: 15 amino acids. The V gene's germline CDR1 is SGHRS and CDR2 YFSETQ. Complete variable domain (other parts from reference TRBV5-1 and TRBJ1-1): KAGVTQTPRYLIKTRGQQVTLSCSPISGHRSVSWYQQTPGQGLQFLFEYFSETQRNKGNFPGRFSGRQFSNSRSEMNVSTLELGDSALYLCASLSGHEVGTEAFFGQGTRLTVV.

The CDR3 region has the DNA TGTGCCAGCAGCAAACAGGTCGGGGGCACTGAAGCTTTCTTT. Residues: CASSKQVGGTEAFF. The chain has TRBV6-5 and TRBJ1-1, with D possibly being TRBD1 (5 bases). The V gene lost 6 bases and the J gene lost 4 bases, with 15 bases spanning the gap. This CDR3 is built from 14 residues. Germline CDR1 and CDR2: MNHEY and SVGAGI.

The chain combines TRBV11-2 with TRBJ2-5; 7 bases fit TRBD1. J gave up 5 bases and V 5 bases, and 8 bases lay outside the gene matches. This CDR3 comprises 14 residues. Germline CDR1 reads SGHAT; CDR2 reads FQNNGV. The CDR3 DNA reads as TGTGCCAGCAGCGCACCCCGACAGGGTGAGACCCAGTACTTC. This sequence encodes CASSAPRQGETQYF. Combining the CDR3 with reference TRBV11-2 and TRBJ2-5 gives the whole variable domain EAGVAQSPRYKIIEKRQSVAFWCNPISGHATLYWYQQILGQGPKLLIQFQNNGVVDDSQLPKDRFSAERLKGVDSTLKIQPAKLEDSAVYLCASSAPRQGETQYFGPGTRLLVL.

The V gene is TRBV4-2, the J gene TRBJ2-7; TRBD1 might be the D (6 bases). The V gene's germline CDR1 is LGHNA and CDR2 YNFKEQ. V lost 5 bases and J 5 bases, leaving 10 bases between the germline ends. The CDR3 has 12 amino acids. This CDR3 reads CASSAQGDEQYF. In DNA form, the CDR3 reads TGTGCCAGCAGCGCACAGGGCGACGAGCAGTACTTC.

V is TRBV6-2 or TRBV6-3 and J is TRBJ2-3; TRBD2 matches at 9 bases. CDR3 length: 14 amino acids. The V gene end was trimmed by 4 bases and the J gene end by 5 bases; junction bases not matched to a gene: 4. CDR1 and CDR2 (germline): MNHEY, SVGEGT. Here the CDR3 DNA reads TGTGCCAGCAGTTTTAGCGGGGGACAAGATACGCAGTATTTT. Translated: CASSFSGGQDTQYF.

The rearrangement uses TRBV18 and TRBJ1-2; 7 bases map to TRBD1. V gave up 6 bases and J gave up 2 bases; unmatched junction bases: 6. Per germline, CDR1 KGHSH and CDR2 LQKENI. The CDR3 runs to 14 residues. The CDR3 coding sequence is TGTGCCAGCTCCGTAGACAGGGTCAACTATGGCTACACCTTC. Its protein product is CASSVDRVNYGYTF. Combining the CDR3 with reference TRBV18 and TRBJ1-2 gives the whole variable domain NAGVMQNPRHLVRRRGQEARLRCSPMKGHSHVYWYRQLPEEGLKFMVYLQKENIIDESGMPKERFSAEFPKEGPSILRIQQVVRGDSAAYFCASSVDRVNYGYTFGSGTRLTVV.

The chain recombines TRBV5-1 with TRBJ2-7, with a possible D match to TRBD1 (6 bases). Germline V gives CDR1 SGHRS, CDR2 YFSETQ. The CDR3 covers 17 residues. Trimming stripped 1 base from V and 0 bases from J, with 17 bases between. As DNA, the CDR3 is TGCGCCAGCAGCTTGCCCCCCCCTCAGGGGAGCTCCTACGAGCAGTACTTC. This gives the protein CASSLPPPQGSSYEQYF.

This chain uses TRBV27 with TRBJ2-2, with D perhaps TRBD2 (6 bases). Germline-derived CDR1 and CDR2 are MNHEY and SMNVEV (reference sequence). The CDR3 length is 18 residues. Trimming stripped 3 bases from V and 1 base from J, with 18 bases between. The CDR3 DNA reads as TGTGCCAGCAGTTTCTTCCGCGTTGAGGAGGGGAACACCGGGGAGCTGTTTTTT. Translated, it gives CASSFFRVEEGNTGELFF.

This clone was recorded only once. J is TRBJ1-6 and V is TRBV10-2, with D possibly matching TRBD1 (5 bases). V lost 2 bases and J lost 9, with 14 bases in between. In germline, CDR1 is WSHSY, CDR2 SAAADI. The CDR3 runs to 15 residues. CDR3 sequence: CASSEPPPGVSPLHF. DNA for the CDR3: TGCGCCAGCAGTGAGCCTCCCCCGGGGGTTTCACCCCTCCACTTT.

A note on this clone: A read error may produce the germline difference seen at one junction end. The V gene is TRBV4-1, the J gene TRBJ1-1; D is unresolved. CDR3 length: 12 residues. CDR1 is MGHRA and CDR2 is YSYEKL in the germline V gene. In DNA, the CDR3 is TGCGCCAGCAGCCAAGATGGAGGGAAAAGAATCTTT. This sequence encodes CASSQDGGKRIF.

The gene calls are TRBV28 and TRBJ2-5, with D possibly matching TRBD1 (5 bases). V lost 5 bases to trimming and J lost 5 bases, with 12 bases between them. This CDR3 is built from 13 residues. CDR1 MDHEN and CDR2 SYDVKM come from the germline V gene. CDR3 sequence: CASSGPRQETQYF. Here the CDR3 DNA reads TGTGCCAGCAGTGGGCCCCGACAGGAGACCCAGTACTTC.

The gene calls are TRBV14 and TRBJ2-5; 13 nucleotides line up with TRBD2. V was clipped by 4 bases and J by 5 bases; unmatched bases: 4. From germline, CDR1 is SGHDN and CDR2 FVKESK. This CDR3 comprises 15 residues. The CDR3 protein is CASSPGTSGVETQYF. The CDR3 DNA is TGTGCCAGCAGCCCCGGGACTAGCGGGGTGGAGACCCAGTACTTC.

This rearrangement joins TRBV5-1 to TRBJ1-1, with D maybe TRBD1 (5 bases). CDR1 is SGHRS, CDR2 YFSETQ, per germline. The CDR3 is made up of 13 amino acids. Deletions cut 4 bases from V and 4 bases from J, with 11 bases between. CDR3 DNA: TGCGCCAGCAGCGTGGATAGGGGCACTGAAGCTTTCTTT. This gives the protein CASSVDRGTEAFF.

This chain uses TRBV2 with TRBJ2-2; 8 bases match TRBD1. With V trimmed by 7 bases and J by 4 bases, 8 bases remained unmatched. The CDR3 consists of 15 residues. Germline CDR1 and CDR2: SNHLY and FYNNEI. This CDR3 reads CASTNGQGSTGELFF. Written as DNA, the CDR3 is TGTGCCAGCACTAACGGACAGGGCAGCACCGGGGAGCTGTTTTTT.

This clone came up a few times. V is TRBV13 and J is TRBJ1-2, with TRBD1 matching over 11 bases. V dropped 0 bases and J dropped 6; count of bases not matched to a gene: 3. Per germline, CDR1 PRHDT and CDR2 FYEKMQ (reference sequence). The CDR3 is 15 residues long. DNA for the CDR3: TGTGCCAGCAGCTTAGGCGGGACAGGGGGTGATGGCTACACCTTC. It codes for CASSLGGTGGDGYTF.

The V gene is TRBV18, the J gene TRBJ1-4; 7 bases fit TRBD1. The V gene end was trimmed by 4 bases and the J gene end by 1 base; junction bases not matched to a gene: 0. CDR3 size: 14 residues. Germline-derived CDR1 and CDR2 are KGHSH and LQKENI. In DNA, the CDR3 is TGTGCCAGCTCACGACAGGGAACTAATGAAAAACTGTTTTTT. Protein product: CASSRQGTNEKLFF.

The V gene is TRBV18, the J gene TRBJ1-1, with a possible D match to TRBD1 (6 bases). CDR3 size: 14 residues. From germline, CDR1 is KGHSH and CDR2 LQKENI. V shed 1 base and J shed 5 bases, with 11 bases lying between them. CDR3 nucleotides: TGTGCCAGCTCACCACAGGGAGGGGGGACTGAAGCTTTCTTT. It translates to CASSPQGGGTEAFF.

The chain recombines TRBV19 with TRBJ2-5; D is perhaps TRBD2 (5 bases). This CDR3 comprises 14 residues. Germline CDR1 is LNHDA and CDR2 is SQIVND (reference sequence). Trimming pared 1 base from V and 1 base from J, leaving 7 bases between. The chain's CDR3 is CASSIAEVQETQYF. The CDR3 DNA reads as TGTGCCAGTAGTATAGCGGAGGTCCAAGAGACCCAGTACTTC.

The CDR3, as DNA: TGTGCCAGCAGTGACCAGGGGGATCTGAACACTGAAGCTTTCTTT. It encodes CASSDQGDLNTEAFF. The genes are TRBV2 and TRBJ1-1; 7 nucleotides agree with TRBD1. V gave up 3 bases and J gave up 0 bases; unmatched junction bases: 4. The V gene's germline CDR1 is SNHLY and CDR2 FYNNEI. The CDR3 consists of 15 residues.

J is TRBJ1-3 and V is TRBV2, with a tentative D call TRBD1 (5 bases). Germline-derived CDR1 and CDR2 are SNHLY and FYNNEI. This CDR3 contains 17 residues. The V end was cut by 1 base, the J end by 0 bases, with 13 bases between. In DNA, the CDR3 is TGTGCCAGCAGTGAAGTTGTAACAGGCTCCTCTGGAAACACCATATATTTT. Translated, it gives CASSEVVTGSSGNTIYF.